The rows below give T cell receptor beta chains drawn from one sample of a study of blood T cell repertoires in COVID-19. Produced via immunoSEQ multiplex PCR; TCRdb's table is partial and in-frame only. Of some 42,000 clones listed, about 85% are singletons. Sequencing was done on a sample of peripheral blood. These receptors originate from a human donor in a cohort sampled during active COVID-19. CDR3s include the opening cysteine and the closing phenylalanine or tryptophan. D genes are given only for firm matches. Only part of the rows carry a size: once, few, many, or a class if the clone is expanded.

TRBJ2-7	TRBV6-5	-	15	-	CASSHDRSGIYEQYF	TGTGCCAGCAGTCATGACAGGTCGGGTATCTACGAGCAGTACTTC
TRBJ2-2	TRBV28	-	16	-	CASSSMDRRYTGELFF	TGTGCCAGCAGTTCGATGGACAGACGATACACCGGGGAGCTGTTTTTT
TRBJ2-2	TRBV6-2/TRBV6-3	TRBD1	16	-	CASSRGQGRDTGELFF	TGTGCCAGCAGTCGCGGACAGGGGCGGGACACCGGGGAGCTGTTTTTT
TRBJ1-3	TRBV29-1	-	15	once	CSVEEGAVGGNTIYF	TGCAGCGTTGAAGAGGGGGCTGTAGGTGGAAACACCATATATTTT
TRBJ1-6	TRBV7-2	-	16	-	CASSFTGTSYNSPLHF	TGTGCCAGCAGCTTCACAGGGACGTCCTATAATTCACCCCTCCACTTT
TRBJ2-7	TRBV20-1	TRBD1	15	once	CSASLLRGQAYEQYF	TGCAGTGCTAGTCTCCTGCGGGGACAGGCCTACGAGCAGTACTTC
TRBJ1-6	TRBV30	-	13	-	CAWSPSGLSPLHF	TGTGCCTGGAGTCCTTCAGGGTTATCACCCCTCCACTTT
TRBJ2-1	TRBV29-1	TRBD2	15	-	CSVESLAGGYNEQFF	TGCAGCGTTGAGTCACTAGCGGGGGGCTACAATGAGCAGTTCTTC
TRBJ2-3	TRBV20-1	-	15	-	CSASWRPSSTDTQYF	TGCAGTGCTAGTTGGCGGCCCTCGAGCACAGATACGCAGTATTTT
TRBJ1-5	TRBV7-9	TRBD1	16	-	CASSQQTGNSNQPQHF	TGTGCCAGCAGCCAACAGACAGGGAACAGCAATCAGCCCCAGCATTTT
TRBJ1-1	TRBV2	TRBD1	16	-	CASTSSTGTAETEAFF	TGTGCCAGCACCTCTAGTACCGGGACAGCTGAGACTGAAGCTTTCTTT
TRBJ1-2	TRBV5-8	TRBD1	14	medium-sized	CASSLMDRGNGYTF	TGTGCCAGCAGCTTGATGGACAGGGGAAATGGCTACACCTTC
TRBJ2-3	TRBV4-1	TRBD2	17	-	CASSQDRERGATDTQYF	TGCGCCAGCAGCCAAGATAGGGAGCGGGGGGCCACAGATACGCAGTATTTT
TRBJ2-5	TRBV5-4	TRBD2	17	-	CASSLRGWRGDQETQYF	TGTGCCAGCAGCTTGCGAGGTTGGCGGGGGGACCAAGAGACCCAGTACTTC
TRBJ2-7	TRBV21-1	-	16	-	CASSKGWKGRGCEQYF	TGTGCCAGCAGCAAAGGATGGAAGGGCAGGGGCTGCGAGCAGTACTTC
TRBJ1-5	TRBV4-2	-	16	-	CASSQDRAFSNQPQHF	TGTGCCAGCAGCCAAGACAGGGCGTTCAGCAATCAGCCCCAGCATTTT
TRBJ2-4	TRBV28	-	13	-	CASSSPGKNIQYF	TGTGCCAGCAGTTCCCCCGGCAAAAACATTCAGTACTTC
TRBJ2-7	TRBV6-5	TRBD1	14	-	CASSLGQGVHEQYF	TGTGCCAGCAGTCTAGGACAGGGGGTACACGAGCAGTACTTC
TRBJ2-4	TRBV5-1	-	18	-	CASSLGTGKGIAKNIQYF	TGCGCCAGCAGCTTGGGAACAGGGAAAGGAATAGCCAAAAACATTCAGTACTTC
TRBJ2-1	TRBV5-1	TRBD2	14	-	CASSLGLAGVEQFF	TGCGCCAGCAGCTTGGGGCTAGCGGGGGTAGAGCAGTTCTTC
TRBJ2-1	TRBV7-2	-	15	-	CASSLGPVAYNEQFF	TGTGCCAGCAGCTTAGGGCCAGTGGCCTACAATGAGCAGTTCTTC
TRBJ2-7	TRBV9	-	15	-	CASSVDIGTTYEQYF	TGTGCCAGCAGCGTAGATATTGGGACAACCTACGAGCAGTACTTC
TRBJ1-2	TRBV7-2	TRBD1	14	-	CASSLTGAGYGYTF	TGTGCCAGCAGCCTAACAGGGGCAGGCTATGGCTACACCTTC